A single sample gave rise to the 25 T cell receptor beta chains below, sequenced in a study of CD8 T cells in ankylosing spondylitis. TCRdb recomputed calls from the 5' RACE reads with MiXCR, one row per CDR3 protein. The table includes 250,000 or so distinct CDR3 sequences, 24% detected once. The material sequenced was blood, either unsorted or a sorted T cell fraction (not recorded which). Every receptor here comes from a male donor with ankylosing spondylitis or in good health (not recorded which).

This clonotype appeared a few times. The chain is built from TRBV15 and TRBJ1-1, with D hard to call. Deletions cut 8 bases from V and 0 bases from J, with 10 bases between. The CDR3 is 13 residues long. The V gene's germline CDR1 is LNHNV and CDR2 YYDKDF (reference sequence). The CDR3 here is CATCTGMNTEAFF. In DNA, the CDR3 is TGTGCCACCTGTACCGGGATGAACACTGAAGCTTTCTTT.

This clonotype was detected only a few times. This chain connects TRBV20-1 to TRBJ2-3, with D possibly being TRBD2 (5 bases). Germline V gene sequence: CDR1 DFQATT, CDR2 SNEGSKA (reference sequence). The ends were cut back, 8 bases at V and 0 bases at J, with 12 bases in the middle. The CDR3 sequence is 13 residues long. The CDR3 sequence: CSSGAASTDTQYF. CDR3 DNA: TGCAGTTCCGGAGCGGCTAGCACAGATACGCAGTATTTT.

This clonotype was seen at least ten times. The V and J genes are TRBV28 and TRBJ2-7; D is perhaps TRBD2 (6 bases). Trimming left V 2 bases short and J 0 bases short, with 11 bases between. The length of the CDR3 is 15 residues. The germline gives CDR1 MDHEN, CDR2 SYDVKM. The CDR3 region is CASSLSGGLSYEQYF. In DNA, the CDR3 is TGTGCCAGCAGTTTAAGTGGGGGACTCTCCTACGAGCAGTACTTC. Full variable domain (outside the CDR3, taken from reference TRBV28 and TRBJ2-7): DVKVTQSSRYLVKRTGEKVFLECVQDMDHENMFWYRQDPGLGLRLIYFSYDVKMKEKGDIPEGYSVSREKKERFSLILESASTNQTSMYLCASSLSGGLSYEQYFGPGTRLTVT.

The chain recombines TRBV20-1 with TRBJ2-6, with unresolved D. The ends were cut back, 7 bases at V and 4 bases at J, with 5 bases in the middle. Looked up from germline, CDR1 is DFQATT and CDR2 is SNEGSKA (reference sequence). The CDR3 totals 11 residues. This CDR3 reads CSGIGANVLTF. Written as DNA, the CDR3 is TGCAGTGGGATCGGGGCCAACGTCCTGACTTTC.

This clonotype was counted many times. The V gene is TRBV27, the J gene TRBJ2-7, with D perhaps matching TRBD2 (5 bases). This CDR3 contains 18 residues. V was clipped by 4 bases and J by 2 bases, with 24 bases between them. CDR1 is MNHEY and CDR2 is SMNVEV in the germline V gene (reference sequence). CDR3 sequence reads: CASSSLPGNIGRTYEQYF. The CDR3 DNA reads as TGTGCCAGCAGTTCCCTTCCCGGGAATATAGGCCGCACCTACGAGCAGTACTTC.

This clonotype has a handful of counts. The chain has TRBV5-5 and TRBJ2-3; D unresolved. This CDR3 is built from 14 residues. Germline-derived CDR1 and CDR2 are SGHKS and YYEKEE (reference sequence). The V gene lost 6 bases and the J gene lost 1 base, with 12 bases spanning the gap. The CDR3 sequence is CASKRQAGTDTQYF. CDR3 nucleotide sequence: TGTGCCAGCAAAAGGCAGGCCGGCACAGATACGCAGTATTTT.

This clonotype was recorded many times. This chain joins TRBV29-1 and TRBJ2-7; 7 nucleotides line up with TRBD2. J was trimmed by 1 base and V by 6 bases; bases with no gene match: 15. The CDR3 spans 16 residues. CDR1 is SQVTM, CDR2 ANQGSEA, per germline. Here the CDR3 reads CSVDVPSWRGSYEQYF. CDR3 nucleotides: TGCAGCGTCGATGTTCCCTCCTGGCGGGGGTCCTACGAGCAGTACTTC.

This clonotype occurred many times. The CDR3 nucleotides read TGTGCCAGCAGCTCGGACAGGAGCTCCTACGAGCAGTACTTC. Translating gives CASSSDRSSYEQYF. The chain carries TRBV7-8 and TRBJ2-7; the match to TRBD1 covers 7 bases. CDR3 size: 14 residues. In germline, CDR1 is SGHVS, CDR2 FQNEAQ. Trimming removed 4 bases from V and 0 bases from J; junction bases left unmatched: 3.

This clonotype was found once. CDR3 loop: CASSSSTGAQLDTQYF. The CDR3 coding sequence is TGTGCCAGCAGTTCCAGTACAGGGGCCCAACTGGATACGCAGTATTTT. The rearrangement links TRBV28 to TRBJ2-3; 7 nucleotides line up with TRBD1. Germline V lookup: CDR1 MDHEN, CDR2 SYDVKM. The CDR3 totals 16 residues. The trim removed 4 bases at V and 6 bases at J, leaving 13 bases unmatched.

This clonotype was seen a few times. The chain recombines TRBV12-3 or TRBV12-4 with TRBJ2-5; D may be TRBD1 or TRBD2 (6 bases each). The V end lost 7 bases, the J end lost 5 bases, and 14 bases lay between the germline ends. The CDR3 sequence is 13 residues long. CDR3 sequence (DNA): TGTGCCAGCACCCGGGGGCAATGGGAGACCCAGTACTTC. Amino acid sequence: CASTRGQWETQYF.

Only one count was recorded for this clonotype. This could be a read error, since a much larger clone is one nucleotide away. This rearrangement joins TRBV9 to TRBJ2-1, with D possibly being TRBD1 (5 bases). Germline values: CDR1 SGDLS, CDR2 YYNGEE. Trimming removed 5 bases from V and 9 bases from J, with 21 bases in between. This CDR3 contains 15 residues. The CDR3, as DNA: TGTGCCAGCAGACCCCAGGGCAGGGTTATGACTGAGCAGTTCTTC. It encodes CASRPQGRVMTEQFF.

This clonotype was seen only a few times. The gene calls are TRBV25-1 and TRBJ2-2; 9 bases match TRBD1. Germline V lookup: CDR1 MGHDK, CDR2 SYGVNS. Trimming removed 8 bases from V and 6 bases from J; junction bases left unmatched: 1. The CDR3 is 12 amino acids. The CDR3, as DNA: TGTGCCAGCGGACAGGGGCCCGGGGAGCTGTTTTTT. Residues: CASGQGPGELFF.

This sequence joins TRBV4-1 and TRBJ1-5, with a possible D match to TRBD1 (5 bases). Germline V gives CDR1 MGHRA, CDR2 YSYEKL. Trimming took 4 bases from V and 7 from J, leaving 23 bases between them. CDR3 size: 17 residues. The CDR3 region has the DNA TGCGCCAGCAGCCTCGAAACCGGCGGGGCCGCGGGGCAGCCCCAGCATTTT. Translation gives CASSLETGGAAGQPQHF.

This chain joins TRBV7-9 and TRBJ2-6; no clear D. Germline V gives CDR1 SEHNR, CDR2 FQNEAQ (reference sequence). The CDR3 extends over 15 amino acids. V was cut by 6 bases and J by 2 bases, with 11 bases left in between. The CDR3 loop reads CASSRQRAGANVLTF. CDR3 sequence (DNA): TGTGCCAGCAGTCGCCAGCGAGCTGGGGCCAACGTCCTGACTTTC.

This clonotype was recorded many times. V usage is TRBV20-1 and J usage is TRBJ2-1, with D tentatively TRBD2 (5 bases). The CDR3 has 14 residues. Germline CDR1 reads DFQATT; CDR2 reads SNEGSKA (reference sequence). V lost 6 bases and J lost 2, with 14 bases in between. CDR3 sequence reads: CSARPAGPYNEQFF. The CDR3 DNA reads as TGCAGTGCCCGCCCGGCGGGTCCCTACAATGAGCAGTTCTTC.

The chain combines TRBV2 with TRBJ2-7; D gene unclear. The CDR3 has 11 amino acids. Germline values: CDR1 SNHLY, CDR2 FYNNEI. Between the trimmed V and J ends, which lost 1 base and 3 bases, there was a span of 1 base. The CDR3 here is CASSEDYEQYF. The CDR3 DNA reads TGTGCCAGCAGTGAAGACTACGAGCAGTACTTC.

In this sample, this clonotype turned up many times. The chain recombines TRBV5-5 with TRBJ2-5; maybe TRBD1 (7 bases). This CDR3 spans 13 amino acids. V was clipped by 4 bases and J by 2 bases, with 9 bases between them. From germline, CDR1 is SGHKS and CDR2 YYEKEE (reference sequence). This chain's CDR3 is CASSAGQQETQYF. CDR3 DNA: TGTGCCAGCAGCGCGGGACAGCAAGAGACCCAGTACTTC.

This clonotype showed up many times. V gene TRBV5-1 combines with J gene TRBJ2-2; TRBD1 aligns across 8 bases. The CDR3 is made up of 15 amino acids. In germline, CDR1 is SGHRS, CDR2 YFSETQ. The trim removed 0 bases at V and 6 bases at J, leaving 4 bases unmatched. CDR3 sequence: CASSLGTGSPGELFF. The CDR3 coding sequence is TGCGCCAGCAGCTTGGGGACAGGGAGCCCCGGGGAGCTGTTTTTT.

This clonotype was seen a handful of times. The CDR3 here is CSANRGGAVETQYF. Here the CDR3 DNA reads TGCAGTGCGAACAGGGGGGGGGCGGTGGAGACCCAGTACTTC. J is TRBJ2-5 and V is TRBV20-1; perhaps TRBD1 as D (8 bases). Between the trimmed V and J ends, which lost 6 bases and 5 bases, there was a span of 19 bases. This CDR3 is 14 amino acids long. CDR1 DFQATT and CDR2 SNEGSKA come from the germline V gene (reference sequence).

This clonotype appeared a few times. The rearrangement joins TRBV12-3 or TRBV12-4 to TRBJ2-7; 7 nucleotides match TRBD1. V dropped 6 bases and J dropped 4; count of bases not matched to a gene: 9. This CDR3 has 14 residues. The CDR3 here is CASSRAGGPYEQYF. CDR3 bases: TGTGCCAGCAGCCGAGCAGGGGGACCGTACGAGCAGTACTTC.

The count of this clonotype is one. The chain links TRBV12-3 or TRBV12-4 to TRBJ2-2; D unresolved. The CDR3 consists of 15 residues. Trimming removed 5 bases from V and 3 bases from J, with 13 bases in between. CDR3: CASSPLFVHTGELFF. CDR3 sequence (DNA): TGTGCCAGCAGTCCCCTGTTCGTTCACACCGGGGAGCTGTTTTTT.

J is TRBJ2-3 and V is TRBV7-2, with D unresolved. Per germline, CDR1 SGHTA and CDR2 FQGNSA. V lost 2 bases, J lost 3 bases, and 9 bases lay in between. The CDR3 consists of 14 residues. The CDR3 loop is CASSLRAATDTQYF. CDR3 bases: TGTGCCAGCAGCTTACGGGCAGCTACAGATACGCAGTATTTT.

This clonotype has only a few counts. The CDR3 DNA sequence: TGCAGTGCTCACCGGGACGGCGAGAACACTGAAGCTTTCTTT. Encoded protein: CSAHRDGENTEAFF. This sequence joins TRBV20-1 and TRBJ1-1; a possible D gene is TRBD1 (5 bases). Germline values: CDR1 DFQATT, CDR2 SNEGSKA (reference sequence). V gave up 5 bases and J gave up 1 base, with 14 bases separating them. This CDR3 has 14 amino acids.

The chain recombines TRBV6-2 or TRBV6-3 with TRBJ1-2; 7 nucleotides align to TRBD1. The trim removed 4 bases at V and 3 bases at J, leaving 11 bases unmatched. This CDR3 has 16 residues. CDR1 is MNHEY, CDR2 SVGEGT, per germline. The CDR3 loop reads CASSFVGTAIDYGYTF. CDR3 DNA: TGTGCCAGCAGTTTTGTCGGGACAGCCATAGACTATGGCTACACCTTC.

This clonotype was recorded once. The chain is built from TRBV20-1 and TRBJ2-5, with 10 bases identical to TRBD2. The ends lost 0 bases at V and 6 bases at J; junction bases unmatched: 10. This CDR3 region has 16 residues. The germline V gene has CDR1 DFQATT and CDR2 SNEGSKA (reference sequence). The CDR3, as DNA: TGCAGTGCTAGAGAGGCTAGCGGGGGCCTGTATCAGACCCAGTACTTC. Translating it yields CSAREASGGLYQTQYF.